This TCR beta chain was observed in a study of blood T cell repertoires in COVID-19. The method was immunoSEQ multiplex PCR; TCRdb's version includes in-frame clones alone and lacks a portion of them. Here the sample spans some 220,000 clones, approximately 78% being singletons. Those enrolled in Seattle joined during active infection and were followed longitudinally afterward. The germline V and J ends were trimmed by 4 bases and 8 bases, with 15 bases remaining between them. The CDR3 has 13 residues. CDR1 is SGHTA and CDR2 is FQGNSA in the germline V gene. In its sample, this clone was seen once. The sequence was collected from a woman in her seventies with COVID-19, enrolled during active disease. V gene TRBV7-2 combines with J gene TRBJ2-7; D is unclear. Sequencing used peripheral blood. This chain's CDR3 is CASSSAEFSKQYF. The CDR3 nucleotides read TGTGCCAGCAGCTCCGCGGAATTTAGCAAGCAGTACTTC.